This passage covers 27 T cell receptor beta chains from one sample sequenced in a study of OX40 agonist ivuxolimab in advanced cancers. Libraries were prepared by immunoSEQ multiplex PCR; TCRdb keeps only in-frame clonotypes and omits some of them. The sample contains 75,000 to 95,000 clones, around 89% of which appear only once. The sequences come from CD4+ or CD8+ T cells sorted from blood, collected in a trial of the OX40 agonist ivuxolimab. The source is an adult with an advanced solid tumor such as melanoma, head and neck, liver or kidney cancer.

V is TRBV4-1 and J is TRBJ1-4; tentatively, D is TRBD1 (6 bases). V lost 5 bases to trimming and J lost 7 bases, with 14 bases between them. Germline V gives CDR1 MGHRA, CDR2 YSYEKL. The CDR3 sequence is 14 residues long. The CDR3 DNA reads as TGCGCCAGCAGCTCCCCCGGGACACTTGAAAAACTGTTTTTT. Translating gives CASSSPGTLEKLFF.

Only a few counts were recorded for this clone. This same CDR3 is encoded by further DNA sequences in the sample. The genes are TRBV7-2 and TRBJ2-5, with TRBD2 identical over 9 bases. This CDR3 is 15 amino acids long. J was trimmed by 4 bases and V by 5 bases; bases with no gene match: 8. Germline assignment: CDR1 SGHTA and CDR2 FQGNSA. The CDR3 nucleotides are TGTGCCAGCAGCCCCCAGCGGGGGGCTGGAGAGACCCAGTACTTC. This translates into CASSPQRGAGETQYF.

The rearrangement uses TRBV28 and TRBJ1-2, with TRBD1 matching 9 bases. The CDR3 contains 13 residues. Germline loops: CDR1 MDHEN, CDR2 SYDVKM. V was clipped by 6 bases and J by 7 bases; unmatched bases: 6. CDR3 nucleotide sequence: TGTGCCAGCAGCTTAGGACAGGGGTTTGGCTACACCTTC. Its translation: CASSLGQGFGYTF.

The chain combines TRBV21-1 with TRBJ1-1; TRBD1, the table's D call, lacks a check against the DNA. TRBV21-1 corresponds to a pseudogene. This CDR3 region has 14 residues. The CDR3 is CASDAGTGVTEAFF. In DNA, the CDR3 is TGTGCCAGTGACGCCGGGACAGGGGTTACTGAAGCTTTCTTT.

The rearrangement uses TRBV5-8 and TRBJ2-7; D might be TRBD1 (6 bases). Germline V lookup: CDR1 SGHTS, CDR2 YDEGEE. There are 13 residues in the CDR3. V lost 0 bases and J lost 5, with 9 bases in between. Written as DNA, the CDR3 is TGTGCCAGCAGCTTGGGCTACAGGGACGAGCAGTACTTC. Translating gives CASSLGYRDEQYF.

This clone was observed a single time. The chain couples TRBV7-9 to TRBJ2-1; possible D gene TRBD2, 5 bases. The CDR3 has 12 amino acids. V was trimmed by 5 bases and J by 9 bases, leaving 11 bases between them. Germline CDR1 reads SEHNR; CDR2 reads FQNEAQ (reference sequence). The CDR3 here is CASSHWAGEQFF. In nucleotides, the CDR3 is TGTGCCAGCAGCCACTGGGCGGGTGAGCAGTTCTTC.

V and J are TRBV10-3 and TRBJ1-2; no clear D gene. Germline V gene lookup returns CDR1 ENHRY and CDR2 SYGVKD. The CDR3 has 12 residues. V lost 5 bases and J lost 4, with 8 bases in between. CDR3: CAISTDLYGYTF. The CDR3 nucleotides read TGTGCCATCAGTACGGACCTCTATGGCTACACCTTC.

V usage is TRBV2 and J usage is TRBJ2-1; D might be TRBD2 (6 bases). The CDR3 consists of 15 residues. Germline CDR1 is SNHLY and CDR2 is FYNNEI. Trimming removed 2 bases at V and 5 bases at J, with 13 bases between. The CDR3 DNA reads TGTGCCAGCAGTGAATTCGGGACTTTAAACAATGAGCAGTTCTTC. This gives the protein CASSEFGTLNNEQFF.

The gene calls are TRBV6-6 and TRBJ2-7, with 10 bases lining up with TRBD2. Germline CDR1 is MNHNY and CDR2 is SVGAGI (reference sequence). V was clipped by 4 bases and J by 6 bases; unmatched bases: 12. The CDR3 extends over 16 amino acids. The CDR3: CASSSNLAGEVGEQYF. As DNA, the CDR3 is TGTGCCAGCAGTTCCAATCTAGCGGGAGAGGTAGGCGAGCAGTACTTC.

V usage is TRBV5-6 and J usage is TRBJ2-3, with D hard to call. Germline V lookup: CDR1 SGHDT, CDR2 YYEEEE. Trimming pared 5 bases from V and 7 bases from J, leaving 11 bases between. This CDR3 is 12 amino acids long. The CDR3 is CASSYQRNTQYF. The CDR3 coding sequence is TGTGCCAGCAGTTACCAGCGTAATACGCAGTATTTT.

The V call is TRBV5-5, the J call TRBJ1-4; no clear D gene. The germline V gene encodes CDR1 SGHKS and CDR2 YYEKEE (reference sequence). V gave up 4 bases and J gave up 0 bases, with 7 bases separating them. This CDR3 comprises 14 residues. CDR3: CASSHSATNEKLFF. The CDR3 DNA sequence: TGTGCCAGCAGCCACAGTGCAACTAATGAAAAACTGTTTTTT.

DNA for the CDR3: TGTGCCAGCAGCGAAAGGGGGAGCAGGGGAGGAGGAGAGACCCAGTACTTC. It translates to CASSERGSRGGGETQYF. The chain couples TRBV21-1 to TRBJ2-5. TRBV21-1 is recorded as a pseudogene. The CDR3 is 17 residues long.

J is TRBJ2-2 and V is TRBV11-2; TRBD1 is a possible D gene (5 bases). The germline CDR1 and CDR2 sequences are SGHAT and FQNNGV. CDR3 length: 14 residues. The V end lost 6 bases, the J end lost 2 bases, and 10 bases lay between the germline ends. The DNA for the CDR3 is TGTGCCAGCAGTCGACAGTTAAACACCGGGGAGCTGTTTTTT. Residues: CASSRQLNTGELFF. The whole variable domain, filled in from reference TRBV11-2 and TRBJ2-2, reads EAGVAQSPRYKIIEKRQSVAFWCNPISGHATLYWYQQILGQGPKLLIQFQNNGVVDDSQLPKDRFSAERLKGVDSTLKIQPAKLEDSAVYLCASSRQLNTGELFFGEGSRLTVL.

The CDR3 loop is CASSLAGEAFF. The CDR3 DNA follows: TGTGCCAGCAGCTTAGCTGGTGAAGCTTTCTTT. The chain joins TRBV7-9 to TRBJ1-1; D unresolved. Germline assignment: CDR1 SEHNR and CDR2 FQNEAQ (reference sequence). Trimming cost V 0 bases and J 7 bases, with 3 bases left between them. The CDR3 spans 11 residues.

This chain links TRBV11-2 with TRBJ2-5; 7 nucleotides line up with TRBD1. CDR3 size: 14 residues. The V gene end was trimmed by 5 bases and the J gene end by 1 base; junction bases not matched to a gene: 4. Germline V gives CDR1 SGHAT, CDR2 FQNNGV. The CDR3 nucleotides are TGTGCCAGCAGCCCAGGGGGATCCCAAGAGACCCAGTACTTC. It encodes CASSPGGSQETQYF.

This clone was counted between two and nine times. The chain uses TRBV28 and TRBJ1-5; D gene uncertain. CDR1 and CDR2 from the germline V gene are MDHEN and SYDVKM. This CDR3 has 12 amino acids. The ends were cut back, 4 bases at V and 7 bases at J, with 8 bases in the middle. CDR3 region: CASSSQRQPQHF. The CDR3 coding sequence is TGTGCCAGCAGTTCTCAAAGGCAGCCCCAGCATTTT.

The chain employs TRBV14 and TRBJ2-1; the D gene is possibly TRBD1 (6 bases). This CDR3 is 15 amino acids long. V was trimmed by 4 bases and J by 4 bases, leaving 14 bases between them. Germline V gene data show CDR1 as SGHDN and CDR2 as FVKESK. CDR3 DNA: TGTGCCAGCAGCCCTAGGGGGTGGAGGTACAATGAGCAGTTCTTC. Translated: CASSPRGWRYNEQFF.

The chain links TRBV5-1 to TRBJ2-7, with TRBD1 matching over 11 bases. This CDR3 contains 15 residues. V gave up 3 bases and J gave up 2 bases; unmatched junction bases: 4. Per germline, CDR1 SGHRS and CDR2 YFSETQ. The CDR3 bases are TGCGCCAGCAGCTCGACGGGACAGGGGGCCTACGAGCAGTACTTC. The encoded protein is CASSSTGQGAYEQYF.

A single count supports this clone. The CDR3 nucleotides read TGTGCCAGCACTTCCTCTACGGCGAACACCGGGGAGCTGTTTTTT. This encodes CASTSSTANTGELFF. This sequence joins TRBV2 and TRBJ2-2; D gene unclear. The CDR3 runs to 15 residues. Trimming took off 7 bases at V and 0 bases at J, with 12 bases between the two ends. Per germline, CDR1 SNHLY and CDR2 FYNNEI. Full variable domain (rest looked up from reference TRBV2 and TRBJ2-2): EPEVTQTPSHQVTQMGQEVILRCVPISNHLYFYWYRQILGQKVEFLVSFYNNEISEKSEIFDDQFSVERPDGSNFTLKIRSTKLEDSAMYFCASTSSTANTGELFFGEGSRLTVL.

The gene calls are TRBV5-1 and TRBJ1-1, with TRBD1 matching over 7 bases. Germline trimming cut 2 bases from V and 8 bases from J; bases unmatched to any gene: 12. This CDR3 has 15 residues. Germline assignment: CDR1 SGHRS and CDR2 YFSETQ. The CDR3 sequence: CASSFKPPEGQEAFF. The CDR3 DNA sequence: TGCGCCAGCAGCTTTAAACCTCCCGAGGGACAGGAAGCTTTCTTT.

The chain has TRBV4-2 and TRBJ2-3; TRBD2 agrees at 11 bases. Germline CDR1 and CDR2: LGHNA and YNFKEQ. The CDR3 is 16 residues long. Losses at the gene ends were 3 bases for V and 4 bases for J; bases not matched to a gene: 6. In DNA, the CDR3 is TGTGCCAGCAGCCATCCCGGGACTAGCGGCTCAGATACGCAGTATTTT. Its protein product is CASSHPGTSGSDTQYF.

This chain joins TRBV10-2 and TRBJ1-6, with D maybe TRBD1 (6 bases). Germline V gene sequence: CDR1 WSHSY, CDR2 SAAADI. The V and J ends lost 8 bases and 10 bases respectively, with 21 bases between them. The CDR3 has 15 residues. CDR3 coding DNA: TGCGCCAGCCGGAGGGGGGCAGGGTGGGGGTCACCCCTCCACTTT. Translating gives CASRRGAGWGSPLHF.

J is TRBJ2-7 and V is TRBV2, with 9 positions matching TRBD1. The V gene end was trimmed by 7 bases and the J gene end by 4 bases; junction bases not matched to a gene: 8. CDR3 length: 14 amino acids. From germline, CDR1 is SNHLY and CDR2 FYNNEI. The CDR3: CASTAQGAGYEQYF. CDR3 nucleotide sequence: TGTGCCAGCACCGCACAGGGGGCGGGTTACGAGCAGTACTTC.

The chain recombines TRBV7-9 with TRBJ2-3; 7 nucleotides agree with TRBD2. CDR3 size: 15 residues. The ends lost 0 bases at V and 1 base at J; junction bases unmatched: 1. Germline V CDR1 and CDR2: SEHNR, FQNEAQ (reference sequence). The CDR3 here is CASSLATSGTDTQYF. The CDR3 DNA follows: TGTGCCAGCAGCTTAGCTACTAGCGGCACAGATACGCAGTATTTT.

The chain uses TRBV7-8 and TRBJ1-6; D uncertain. V was trimmed by 1 base and J by 9 bases, leaving 16 bases between them. CDR1 is SGHVS, CDR2 FQNEAQ, per germline. This CDR3 has 16 residues. In DNA, the CDR3 is TGTGCCAGCAGCTTAGGTCGACTACAAGGCAGTTCACCCCTCCACTTT. This sequence encodes CASSLGRLQGSSPLHF. Variable domain in full (rest from reference TRBV7-8 and TRBJ1-6): GAGVSQSPRYKVAKRGQDVALRCDPISGHVSLFWYQQALGQGPEFLTYFQNEAQLDKSGLPSDRFFAERPEGSVSTLKIQRTQQEDSAVYLCASSLGRLQGSSPLHFGNGTRLTVT.

CDR3 in DNA: TGTGCCAGCAGCCTAAGACTAGCGGGCTTCACAGATACGCAGTATTTT. It codes for CASSLRLAGFTDTQYF. The chain recombines TRBV13 with TRBJ2-3, with 10 bases fitting TRBD2. CDR1 and CDR2 (germline): PRHDT, FYEKMQ (reference sequence). Germline trimming cut 5 bases from V and 2 bases from J; bases unmatched to any gene: 7. This CDR3 spans 16 amino acids.

CDR3 coding DNA: TGTGCCAGCAGTTTTTCCGGGACAGGGCGGAAGACCCAGTACTTC. This sequence encodes CASSFSGTGRKTQYF. The chain employs TRBV6-6 and TRBJ2-5, with 9 bases that match TRBD1. Germline V gives CDR1 MNHNY, CDR2 SVGAGI (reference sequence). The CDR3 length is 15 residues. V lost 4 bases, J lost 6 bases, and 9 bases stayed unmatched.